The entry below gives a single TCR beta chain sequence along with its context. This clone's antigen is unknown. Base quality data are lacking; no much larger clone is found one base away. Collaborating institutions collected whole blood in K2EDTA tubes following their own protocols. For TCRbeta analysis, collaborators shipped samples in one of three forms: frozen whole blood, isolated PBMCs, or DNA extracted from either of those sample types. The record originates from a study of blood T cell repertoires in COVID-19 (dated by TCRdb to 2018 to 2020). About the full investigation: Samples covering the acute and convalescent phases of COVID-19 were provided by collaborators in the United States, Italy and Spain. Where available, HLA class I and class II types were taken from metadata supplied by the sample provider and were not determined by assay-based typing. The prospective study material was composed of cDNA or gDNA derived from T cells, B-cell-depleted T cells, or PBMCs. The repertoires were released in a freely available public database meant as a resource for research on the immune response to SARS-CoV-2. The sample metadata nearly always contained a de-identified subject ID, COVID-19 status, age in years and sex. Samples were obtained from the ongoing ImmuneRACE study (first 160 participants) and from 950 to 1,500 subjects provided by 6 global collaborators. Subjects who had been exposed to COVID-19, were actively infected with it, or had recovered from it provided the deeply sampled blood TCRbeta repertoires that made up the dataset.

Inclusive of the bounding cysteine and phenylalanine, the CDR3 is 15 residues long. Only the CDR3 portion is preserved as DNA: 45 bases, with reading frame beginning at the first base. Per the germline V gene, SGHRS is the CDR1 and YFSETQ is the CDR2. Deletion took 0 bases off V and 1 base off J, with a span of 9 bases between the germline ends. General findings and caveats noted by the study authors: How much clinical and demographic metadata was included differed by source and by participant, and the metadata was provided uncurated.

TCRbeta CDR3 regions were amplified from genomic DNA by means of the immunoSEQ Assay, a bias-controlled multiplex PCR. In the paper's pipeline: The number of nucleated cells in each sample was estimated from the amplification of reference gene primers within the assay. To quantify the absolute abundance of each unique TCRbeta CDR3 rearrangement, sequence reads were collapsed and filtered. For each sample, productive Simpson clonality was calculated as the square root of Simpson's diversity index across productive rearrangements. TCRdb provides this immuneACCESS table in a form limited to in-frame rearrangements. Some clones are lacking; in checked studies, under half of them reflect an unresolved V gene, and why the rest are absent is not known. D and trimming were read from the DNA, whereas the V and J calls and clone size are those reported in that table. Present in this sample are more than 300,000 clones, approximately 85% of which were seen just once. The top ten clones comprise about 1.6% of the sample.

The rearrangement combines TRBV5-1 with TRBJ2-3; TRBD2 is perhaps the D gene, given 6 matching bases. The sequencing input was peripheral blood. This sequence originates from a woman in her forties or fifties with acute or convalescent COVID-19. The DNA reads as follows: TGCGCCAGCAGCTTGGGGCGGGAACGCACAGATACGCAGTATTTT. This sequence encodes CASSLGRERTDTQYF.